The T cell receptor (beta chain) under discussion was sequenced for a study of radiation and T cells in renal cell carcinoma. Regarding this clone: The antigen is not known.

Notes on the study in general: Baseline intratumoral clonotype presence is unknown without pretreatment biopsies. Top tumor clonotypes rose in blood 2 weeks post-radiation, then contracted.

Time point given: blood 2 weeks post-SBRT. Regarding treatment: 15 Gy SBRT to primary tumor, nephrectomy 4 weeks later. After SBRT, blood was collected at 2 and 4 weeks, plus baseline. The patient's renal cell carcinoma had clear cell pathology. Germline-derived CDR1 and CDR2 are MNHEY and SVGAGI. With V trimmed by 5 bases and J by 6 bases, 10 bases remained unmatched. The CDR3 runs to 15 residues. Sequencing was performed with immunoSEQ multiplex PCR; in TCRdb, only in-frame clones are kept and a portion is missing. This sample carries 60,000 to 65,000 clones, roughly four fifths of them seen once, and the ten largest clones take approximately 7%.

The V gene is TRBV6-5, the J gene TRBJ1-3, with 7 bases that match TRBD1. The TCR sequence derives from a man aged 55 to 69 with renal cell carcinoma. The sequences come from blood, collected from a patient whose treatment included radiotherapy and nephrectomy. The CDR3 reads CASSPGTAGANTIYF. CDR3 bases: TGTGCCAGCAGTCCCGGGACAGCAGGAGCAAACACCATATATTTT.